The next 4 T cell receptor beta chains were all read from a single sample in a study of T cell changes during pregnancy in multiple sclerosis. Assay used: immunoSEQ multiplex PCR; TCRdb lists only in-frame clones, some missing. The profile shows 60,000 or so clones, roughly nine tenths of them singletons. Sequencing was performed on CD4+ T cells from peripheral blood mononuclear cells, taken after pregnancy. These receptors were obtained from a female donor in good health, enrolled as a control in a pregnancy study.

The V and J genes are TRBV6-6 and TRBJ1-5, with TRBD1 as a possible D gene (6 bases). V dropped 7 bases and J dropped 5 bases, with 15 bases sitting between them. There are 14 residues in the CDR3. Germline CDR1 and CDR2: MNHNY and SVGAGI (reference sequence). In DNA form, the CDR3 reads TGTGCCAGCACCTACAGGGAGCTCCATCAGCCCCAGCATTTT. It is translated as CASTYRELHQPQHF.

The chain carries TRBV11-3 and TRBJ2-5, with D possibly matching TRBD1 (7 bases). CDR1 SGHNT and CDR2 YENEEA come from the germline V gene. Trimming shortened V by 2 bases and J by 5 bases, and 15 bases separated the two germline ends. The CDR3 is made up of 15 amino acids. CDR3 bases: TGTGCCAGCAGCTTAAGGGTCGCGGGACAGGAGACCCAGTACTTC. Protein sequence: CASSLRVAGQETQYF.

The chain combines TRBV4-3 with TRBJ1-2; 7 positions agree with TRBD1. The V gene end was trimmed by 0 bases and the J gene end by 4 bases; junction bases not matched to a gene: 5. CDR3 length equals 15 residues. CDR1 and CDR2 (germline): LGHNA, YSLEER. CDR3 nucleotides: TGCGCCAGCAGCCAAGAAGTAGGGACAGCCTATGGCTACACCTTC. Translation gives CASSQEVGTAYGYTF.

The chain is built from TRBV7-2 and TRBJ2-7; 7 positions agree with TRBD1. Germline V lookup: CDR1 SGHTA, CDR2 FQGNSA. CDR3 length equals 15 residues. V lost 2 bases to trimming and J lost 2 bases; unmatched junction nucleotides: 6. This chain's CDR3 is CASSLSDRLPYEQYF. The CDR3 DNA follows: TGTGCCAGCAGCTTATCGGACAGGCTACCCTACGAGCAGTACTTC.